This T cell receptor beta chain was identified in a study of OX40 agonist ivuxolimab in advanced cancers. Study-level information: A mean age of about 56 years, range roughly 20 to 80, was recorded, and over 65% were male.

Study-level points and caveats: In the 0.1-3.0 mg/kg groups, partial responders showed among the lowest expansion.

The timepoints at which blood was sampled were baseline, cycle 4 day 1, and cycle 7 day 1. The J segment lost 3 bases and the V segment lost 5 bases, leaving 11 bases of the junction unmatched. CDR1 and CDR2 (germline): LNHDA, SQIVND (reference sequence). This CDR3 contains 16 residues. Here immunoSEQ multiplex PCR was the method, and the copy in TCRdb shows in-frame clones only, minus some. This repertoire shows about 80,000 clones, approximately 93% found once; its top ten account for approximately 10%. To note about this clone: The antigen is not known.

The clonotype was recovered from an adult with an advanced solid tumor such as melanoma, head and neck, liver or kidney cancer. V is TRBV19 and J is TRBJ2-7; 9 positions match TRBD2. Sequencing used CD4+ or CD8+ T cells sorted from blood, obtained in a trial of the OX40 agonist ivuxolimab. The CDR3 DNA is TGTGCCAGTAGTTTAGCGGGGGCCCAGGATCTCTACGAGCAGTACTTC. Its protein is CASSLAGAQDLYEQYF.